These 5 T cell receptor beta chains were all obtained from the same sample, sequenced in a study of identical twins. TCRdb re-called the 5' RACE reads through MiXCR, storing one row per CDR3 protein. The sample consists of about 150,000 distinct CDR3 sequences, under 4.5% of them appearing once. The sequenced sample was memory T cells sorted from blood. The receptors were sampled from a man aged 18 to 30 in good health.

Ten or more counts support this clonotype. The rearrangement links TRBV24-1 to TRBJ2-3; unclear D gene. V lost 0 bases and J lost 2, with 2 bases in between. The CDR3 loop spans 13 amino acids. Germline CDR1 is KGHDR and CDR2 is SFDVKD. CDR3 region: CATSDLLTDTQYF. CDR3 DNA: TGTGCCACCAGTGATTTGCTCACAGATACGCAGTATTTT.

This clonotype was seen only a few times. The chain is built from TRBV7-2 and TRBJ1-4; 7 nucleotides agree with TRBD1. The CDR3 is 15 residues long. V trimming: 3 bases; J trimming: 8 bases; junction bases outside the gene matches: 9. Germline CDR1 reads SGHTA; CDR2 reads FQGNSA. In DNA form, the CDR3 reads TGTGCCAGCAGCTTGCAGACAGGGTCGTTAGAAAAACTGTTTTTT. It codes for CASSLQTGSLEKLFF. Full variable domain (missing parts from reference TRBV7-2 and TRBJ1-4): GAGVSQSPSNKVTEKGKDVELRCDPISGHTALYWYRQSLGQGLEFLIYFQGNSAPDKSGLPSDRFSAERTGGSVSTLTIQRTQQEDSAVYLCASSLQTGSLEKLFFGSGTQLSVL.

This clonotype was recorded many times. The chain has TRBV7-9 and TRBJ2-1; 9 positions agree with TRBD2. Germline CDR1 and CDR2: SEHNR and FQNEAQ (reference sequence). The CDR3 sequence is 16 residues long. With 5 bases clipped from V and 5 bases from J, the junction kept 10 bases outside the gene matches. CDR3 sequence (DNA): TGTGCCAGCAGCAACCGCGGGCTAGCGGGAAACAATGAGCAGTTCTTC. It specifies CASSNRGLAGNNEQFF.

This clonotype was seen at least ten times. The genes are TRBV20-1 and TRBJ2-1, with 10 bases matching TRBD2. In germline, CDR1 is DFQATT, CDR2 SNEGSKA (reference sequence). The CDR3 runs 16 residues. J was trimmed by 6 bases and V by 3 bases; bases with no gene match: 11. The CDR3 loop reads CSARTPSGRAANEQFF. The CDR3 nucleotides read TGCAGTGCTAGGACTCCGAGCGGGAGGGCCGCCAATGAGCAGTTCTTC.

This clonotype occurred many times. This chain joins TRBV5-1 and TRBJ2-3; TRBD2 aligns across 10 bases. This CDR3 has 16 amino acids. With V trimmed by 2 bases and J by 5 bases, 8 bases remained unmatched. Germline-derived CDR1 and CDR2 are SGHRS and YFSETQ. CDR3 coding DNA: TGCGCCAGCAGCTTCGGCCTAGCGGGAGCCGGAGATACGCAGTATTTT. Translating it yields CASSFGLAGAGDTQYF.